These 28 T cell receptor beta chains originate from one sample sequenced in a study of PD-1 blockade in mismatch repair-deficient tumors. Using immunoSEQ multiplex PCR, the repertoire was profiled, and TCRdb retains in-frame clones only, with some absent. In the table there are some 120,000 clones, roughly 86% of which are singletons. The starting material was peripheral blood, obtained 44 weeks after starting pembrolizumab. These receptors originate from an adult with mismatch repair-deficient cancer.

The V gene is TRBV6-5, the J gene TRBJ1-2; D remains unclear. The ends were cut back, 8 bases at V and 2 bases at J, with 12 bases in the middle. Germline V gives CDR1 MNHEY, CDR2 SVGAGI. The CDR3 is 13 residues long. In DNA form, the CDR3 reads TGTGCCAGCTCCGGCCGGGTGAACTATGGCTACACCTTC. This sequence encodes CASSGRVNYGYTF.

This chain joins TRBV10-1 and TRBJ2-3, with D maybe TRBD1 (5 bases). The CDR3 has 14 amino acids. The V end lost 0 bases, the J end lost 1 base, and 5 bases lay between the germline ends. Germline values: CDR1 WNHNN, CDR2 SYGVQD (reference sequence). The CDR3 region is CASSESRGTDTQYF. In DNA, the CDR3 is TGCGCCAGCAGTGAGTCCAGGGGCACAGATACGCAGTATTTT.

V and J are TRBV10-3 and TRBJ1-1, with 9 bases matching TRBD1. Germline V gene sequence: CDR1 ENHRY, CDR2 SYGVKD. The CDR3 is made up of 16 amino acids. V trimming: 2 bases; J trimming: 4 bases; junction bases outside the gene matches: 8. The CDR3 coding sequence is TGTGCCATCAGTGAGCCCGGGACAGGGAGAAGCACTGAAGCTTTCTTT. This sequence encodes CAISEPGTGRSTEAFF.

A word on this clone: This may be a read error, as it is one base from a much larger clone. V and J are TRBV6-4 and TRBJ2-3, with 8 bases lining up with TRBD2. The V segment lost 5 bases and the J segment 0 bases; nucleotides outside the gene matches: 1. CDR1 and CDR2 (germline): MRHNA, SNTAGT. This CDR3 region has 14 residues. CDR3 amino acids: CASSPSGSTDTQYF. CDR3 sequence (DNA): TGTGCCAGCAGTCCTAGCGGGAGCACAGATACGCAGTATTTT.

The rearrangement links TRBV4-2 to TRBJ1-2; 7 nucleotides line up with TRBD1. The length of the CDR3 is 17 residues. Germline CDR1 is LGHNA and CDR2 is YNFKEQ. The ends lost 5 bases at V and 0 bases at J; junction bases unmatched: 12. The CDR3 nucleotides read TGTGCCAGCAGCTACCAACAGGGGCCAGCCTCTAACTATGGCTACACCTTC. Protein: CASSYQQGPASNYGYTF.

The chain combines TRBV19 with TRBJ1-5; TRBD1 might be the D (5 bases). Germline assignment: CDR1 LNHDA and CDR2 SQIVND (reference sequence). Trimming left V 9 bases short and J 7 bases short, with 19 bases between. CDR3 length equals 14 residues. CDR3 amino acids: CASRTRGGDQPQHF. The CDR3, as DNA: TGTGCCAGCAGAACCCGTGGGGGGGACCAGCCCCAGCATTTT.

This chain links TRBV6-1 with TRBJ2-2; TRBD2 matches at 11 bases. Germline V CDR1 and CDR2: MNHNS, SASEGT. V shed 2 bases, J shed 5 bases, and the junction held 7 bases outside the gene matches. The CDR3 loop spans 17 amino acids. The CDR3 region has the DNA TGTGCCAGCAGTGAAAGTCGACTAGCGGGACGGACCGGGGAGCTGTTTTTT. As protein: CASSESRLAGRTGELFF.

The chain joins TRBV7-3 to TRBJ2-2; possible D gene TRBD2, 5 bases. The CDR3 covers 12 residues. V dropped 3 bases and J dropped 6 bases, with 5 bases sitting between them. Germline V CDR1 and CDR2: SGHTA, FQGTGA. CDR3 sequence (DNA): TGTGCCAGCAGCTTGGGAGCCGGGGAGCTGTTTTTT. This translates into CASSLGAGELFF. The full variable domain, with the rest looked up from reference TRBV7-3 and TRBJ2-2, is GAGVSQTPSNKVTEKGKYVELRCDPISGHTALYWYRQSLGQGPEFLIYFQGTGAADDSGLPNDRFFAVRPEGSVSTLKIQRTERGDSAVYLCASSLGAGELFFGEGSRLTVL.

The gene calls are TRBV4-3 and TRBJ2-7, with 10 bases aligning to TRBD1. V shed 0 bases and J 1 base; nucleotides not matched to a gene: 3. From germline, CDR1 is LGHNA and CDR2 YSLEER. There are 16 residues in the CDR3. This chain's CDR3 is CASSQDWDRGSYEQYF. The DNA for the CDR3 is TGCGCCAGCAGCCAAGACTGGGACAGGGGATCCTACGAGCAGTACTTC.

The rearrangement uses TRBV5-1 and TRBJ2-2; 9 bases line up with TRBD2. The CDR3 extends over 15 amino acids. V trimming: 1 base; J trimming: 5 bases; junction bases outside the gene matches: 3. Germline loops: CDR1 SGHRS, CDR2 YFSETQ. CDR3 DNA: TGCGCCAGCAGCTTGTTGCGGGAGGGGACCGGGGAGCTGTTTTTT. This sequence encodes CASSLLREGTGELFF. The full variable domain, with the rest looked up from reference TRBV5-1 and TRBJ2-2, is KAGVTQTPRYLIKTRGQQVTLSCSPISGHRSVSWYQQTPGQGLQFLFEYFSETQRNKGNFPGRFSGRQFSNSRSEMNVSTLELGDSALYLCASSLLREGTGELFFGEGSRLTVL.

The V and J genes are TRBV5-1 and TRBJ2-5; D is unclear. The germline V gene encodes CDR1 SGHRS and CDR2 YFSETQ. CDR3 length: 12 residues. V gave up 2 bases and J gave up 4 bases, with 6 bases separating them. The CDR3 region has the DNA TGCGCCAGCAGCTTCTGGGGAGAGACCCAGTACTTC. Its protein is CASSFWGETQYF.

This clone was seen a single time. This chain joins TRBV4-3 and TRBJ2-6; TRBD2 matches 9 bases. The trim removed 1 base at V and 5 bases at J, leaving 15 bases unmatched. This CDR3 is built from 20 residues. Germline CDR1 reads LGHNA; CDR2 reads YSLEER. CDR3 sequence: CASSQGGGIETSGWANVLTF. DNA of the CDR3: TGCGCCAGCAGCCAAGGCGGGGGGATAGAGACTAGCGGTTGGGCCAACGTCCTGACTTTC.

A single count supports this clone. CDR3 amino acids: CASSPSLPLNPYEQYF. CDR3 nucleotide sequence: TGTGCCAGCAGCCCTTCGTTACCGCTCAATCCCTACGAGCAGTACTTC. The V gene is TRBV7-9, the J gene TRBJ2-7, with D unclear. The V end was cut by 5 bases, the J end by 2 bases, with 19 bases between. This CDR3 spans 16 amino acids. CDR1 and CDR2 (germline): SEHNR, FQNEAQ (reference sequence).

V usage is TRBV30 and J usage is TRBJ2-7; no reliable D call. This CDR3 has 11 residues. The germline V and J ends were trimmed by 2 bases and 0 bases, with 2 bases remaining between them. From germline, CDR1 is GTSNPN and CDR2 SVGIG (reference sequence). DNA for the CDR3: TGTGCCTGGAGTCTCTCCTACGAGCAGTACTTC. Translated: CAWSLSYEQYF.

The chain employs TRBV19 and TRBJ2-6; D is possibly TRBD1 (5 bases). Germline-derived CDR1 and CDR2 are LNHDA and SQIVND (reference sequence). V dropped 5 bases and J dropped 4 bases, with 9 bases sitting between them. The CDR3 is made up of 14 amino acids. Written as DNA, the CDR3 is TGTGCCAGTAGTCAGGGAATCGGGGCCAACGTCCTGACTTTC. Protein product: CASSQGIGANVLTF. The full variable domain, in which reference TRBV19 and TRBJ2-6 provide the parts outside the CDR3, is DGGITQSPKYLFRKEGQNVTLSCEQNLNHDAMYWYRQDPGQGLRLIYYSQIVNDFQKGDIAEGYSVSREKKESFPLTVTSAQKNPTAFYLCASSQGIGANVLTFGAGSRLTVL.

The rearrangement joins TRBV11-2 to TRBJ2-7; a possible D gene is TRBD1 (7 bases). CDR1 SGHAT and CDR2 FQNNGV come from the germline V gene. The CDR3 is made up of 15 amino acids. V lost 8 bases and J 6 bases, leaving 23 bases between the germline ends. The CDR3: CASSRFQSRGVEQYF. CDR3 DNA: TGTGCCAGCTCGCGGTTCCAGAGCAGGGGGGTCGAGCAGTACTTC.

CDR3 coding DNA: TGTGCCAGCAGCTTAGTGGGGCGGGGCACCTACGAGCAGTACTTC. Translation: CASSLVGRGTYEQYF. J is TRBJ2-7 and V is TRBV13, with D perhaps TRBD2 (6 bases). The germline V and J ends were trimmed by 1 base and 2 bases, with 12 bases remaining between them. The germline CDR1 and CDR2 sequences are PRHDT and FYEKMQ (reference sequence). CDR3 length equals 15 residues. Complete variable domain (other parts from reference TRBV13 and TRBJ2-7): AAGVIQSPRHLIKEKRETATLKCYPIPRHDTVYWYQQGPGQDPQFLISFYEKMQSDKGSIPDRFSAQQFSDYHSELNMSSLELGDSALYFCASSLVGRGTYEQYFGPGTRLTVT.

The chain joins TRBV5-3 to TRBJ1-2, with D tentatively TRBD1 (6 bases). TRBV5-3 qualifies as an ORF whose function is uncertain. The germline V and J ends were trimmed by 7 bases and 6 bases, with 13 bases remaining between them. This CDR3 has 12 amino acids. For the CDR3, the DNA is TGTGCCAGACAAAGGACAGCTGATGGCTACACCTTC. Amino acids: CARQRTADGYTF.

The V and J genes are TRBV21-1 and TRBJ2-7; the table's TRBD2 call for D was not verified on the DNA. TRBV21-1 is a pseudogene segment. This CDR3 comprises 15 residues. CDR3 protein: CASSKGTSGRSEQYF. CDR3 bases: TGTGCCAGCAGCAAAGGGACTAGCGGGAGGAGTGAGCAGTACTTC.

V is TRBV11-2 and J is TRBJ2-6; 7 positions match TRBD2. Per germline, CDR1 SGHAT and CDR2 FQNNGV. CDR3 size: 17 residues. V gave up 2 bases and J gave up 5 bases; unmatched junction bases: 9. The DNA of the CDR3 is TGTGCCAGCAGCTTATTATCGAGGGAGGGCAGGGCCAACGTCCTGACTTTC. The encoded protein is CASSLLSREGRANVLTF.

The chain carries TRBV15 and TRBJ2-5; the match to TRBD1 covers 11 bases. Germline values: CDR1 LNHNV, CDR2 YYDKDF (reference sequence). The CDR3 totals 15 residues. Trimming removed 4 bases from V and 4 bases from J; junction bases left unmatched: 5. Written as DNA, the CDR3 is TGTGCCACCAGCAATGGACAGGGGGCGGGAGAGACCCAGTACTTC. As protein: CATSNGQGAGETQYF. Variable domain in full (rest from reference TRBV15 and TRBJ2-5): DAMVIQNPRYQVTQFGKPVTLSCSQTLNHNVMYWYQQKSSQAPKLLFHYYDKDFNNEADTPDNFQSRRPNTSFCFLDIRSPGLGDTAMYLCATSNGQGAGETQYFGPGTRLLVL.

Comment on this clone: The same CDR3 can be traced to other DNA sequences in this sample. This chain connects TRBV7-9 to TRBJ2-7; D ambiguous. This CDR3 comprises 13 residues. The germline V gene has CDR1 SEHNR and CDR2 FQNEAQ (reference sequence). Between the trimmed V and J ends, which lost 1 base and 3 bases, there was a span of 7 bases. CDR3 sequence reads: CASSLGVNYEQYF. CDR3 bases: TGTGCCAGCAGCTTAGGAGTTAACTACGAGCAGTACTTC.

This clone was picked up one time. The V gene is TRBV2, the J gene TRBJ2-1; D ambiguous. The CDR3 runs 12 residues. Germline V lookup: CDR1 SNHLY, CDR2 FYNNEI. V was trimmed by 7 bases and J by 6 bases, leaving 10 bases between them. For the CDR3, the DNA is TGTGCCAGCACTGGATTTAGCAATGAGCAGTTCTTC. It translates to CASTGFSNEQFF.

The V call is TRBV7-2, the J call TRBJ2-1; no reliable D call. The CDR3 has 14 residues. Germline CDR1 is SGHTA and CDR2 is FQGNSA. V was cut by 5 bases and J by 6 bases, with 14 bases left in between. This CDR3 reads CASSPQQGSNEQFF. CDR3 nucleotides: TGTGCCAGCAGCCCTCAACAAGGATCCAATGAGCAGTTCTTC.

The chain recombines TRBV5-1 with TRBJ2-2, with D unclear. The germline CDR1 and CDR2 sequences are SGHRS and YFSETQ. The CDR3 is made up of 13 amino acids. With 2 bases removed from V and 9 bases from J, the gap between germline ends came to 11 bases. The CDR3 spells CASSFEGTRELFF. CDR3 coding DNA: TGCGCCAGCAGCTTCGAAGGTACCAGGGAGCTGTTTTTT.

This clone occurred once. The V gene is TRBV6-1, the J gene TRBJ1-4, with D hard to call. The germline CDR1 and CDR2 sequences are MNHNS and SASEGT. This CDR3 comprises 15 residues. V lost 6 bases to trimming and J lost 5 bases, with 16 bases between them. The DNA of the CDR3 is TGTGCCAGCAGCCTAGCCGGATTAGTGAATGAAAAACTGTTTTTT. It specifies CASSLAGLVNEKLFF.

The chain is built from TRBV6-1 and TRBJ1-5, with TRBD1 as a possible D gene (6 bases). The CDR3 covers 14 residues. Trimming cost V 8 bases and J 5 bases, with 16 bases left between them. CDR1 and CDR2 (germline): MNHNS, SASEGT. In DNA form, the CDR3 reads TGTGCCAGCGAGGAAGGGGGGAATTATCAGCCCCAGCATTTT. Its translation: CASEEGGNYQPQHF.

The chain is built from TRBV4-1 and TRBJ2-3; the D is unclear. With 1 base removed from V and 1 base from J, the gap between germline ends came to 15 bases. The CDR3 consists of 17 residues. In germline, CDR1 is MGHRA, CDR2 YSYEKL. The CDR3, as DNA: TGCGCCAGCAGCCAAGTTCTAGGAGTCCGGCGCACAGATACGCAGTATTTT. As protein: CASSQVLGVRRTDTQYF.